What follows are 21 T cell receptor beta chains derived from one specimen sequenced in a study of blood T cell dynamics during melanoma immunotherapy. Using immunoSEQ multiplex PCR, the repertoire was profiled, and TCRdb retains in-frame clones only, with some absent. Among roughly 10,000 clones listed, more than 70% were seen once. This sample's time point: week 3, after first cycle of checkpoint inhibitor. The sequencing here drew on blood, taken from a patient treated with checkpoint blockade. The origin of the receptors is a human donor with melanoma.

This chain joins TRBV29-1 and TRBJ2-3; the match to TRBD2 covers 8 bases. Trimming at V came to 2 bases and at J to 3 bases, leaving 1 base not matched to a gene. Per the germline V gene, CDR1 is SQVTM and CDR2 is ANQGSEA. The CDR3 is 13 amino acids. CDR3 in amino acids: CSVERGGTDTQYF. In DNA, the CDR3 is TGCAGCGTTGAACGGGGGGGAACAGATACGCAGTATTTT.

Here the CDR3 DNA reads TGTGCCAGCAGCTCGTGGGGGGGCCCTCAAGAGACCCAGTACTTC. Translated, it gives CASSSWGGPQETQYF. The J gene is TRBJ2-5, the V gene TRBV7-9; tentative D call: TRBD2 (7 bases). The V end lost 4 bases, the J end lost 2 bases, and 14 bases lay between the germline ends. This CDR3 is 15 amino acids long. CDR1 is SEHNR, CDR2 FQNEAQ, per germline (reference sequence).

The V and J genes are TRBV7-9 and TRBJ1-6; D may be TRBD1 (6 bases). Germline assignment: CDR1 SEHNR and CDR2 FQNEAQ (reference sequence). V was cut by 4 bases and J by 1 base, with 8 bases left in between. This CDR3 contains 15 residues. CDR3 sequence (DNA): TGTGCCAGCAGCTCCGGACAGTCCTATAATTCACCCCTCCACTTT. The encoded protein is CASSSGQSYNSPLHF.

CDR3 loop: CASSRQGGSDEQYF. The CDR3 coding sequence is TGTGCCAGCAGTCGACAGGGAGGGAGTGACGAGCAGTACTTC. The J gene is TRBJ2-7, the V gene TRBV2; D possibly uses TRBD1 or TRBD2 (7 bases each). V was pared by 5 bases and J by 5 bases, with 16 bases between. The V gene's germline CDR1 is SNHLY and CDR2 FYNNEI. CDR3 length: 14 residues.

V and J are TRBV7-2 and TRBJ2-2, with D perhaps matching TRBD1 (6 bases). CDR3 size: 17 residues. Germline CDR1 reads SGHTA; CDR2 reads FQGNSA. Trimming pared 2 bases from V and 0 bases from J, leaving 13 bases between. Here the CDR3 DNA reads TGTGCCAGCAGCTTAACCCGGACAGTGCCGAACACCGGGGAGCTGTTTTTT. Translated: CASSLTRTVPNTGELFF.

Of note for this clone: This likely reflects a read error, since a far larger clone is one base away. Different DNA sequences within this sample yield the same CDR3. This chain links TRBV7-9 with TRBJ1-4, with D maybe TRBD1 (5 bases). This CDR3 has 17 residues. The germline gives CDR1 SEHNR, CDR2 FQNEAQ (reference sequence). V lost 5 bases to trimming and J lost 0 bases, with 16 bases between them. CDR3 sequence: CASSQGSGRPTNEKLFF. The CDR3 nucleotides read TGTGCCAGCAGCCAAGGGTCGGGGCGGCCAACTAATGAAAAACTGTTTTTT.

The chain uses TRBV7-3 and TRBJ1-2; D is possibly TRBD1 (5 bases). Looked up from germline, CDR1 is SGHTA and CDR2 is FQGTGA. Trimming left V 2 bases short and J 2 bases short, with 9 bases between. This CDR3 comprises 14 residues. In nucleotides, the CDR3 is TGTGCCAGCAGCTTAGGGGGGTCGAACTATGGCTACACCTTC. Translation gives CASSLGGSNYGYTF.

There are a few counts of this clone. The chain recombines TRBV7-3 with TRBJ2-7; possibly TRBD2 for D (6 bases). The CDR3 is made up of 15 amino acids. The V gene lost 5 bases and the J gene lost 4 bases, with 18 bases spanning the gap. CDR1 and CDR2 from the germline V gene are SGHTA and FQGTGA. The CDR3 region is CASSKERGAGYEQYF. CDR3 coding DNA: TGTGCCAGCAGCAAGGAGCGCGGGGCGGGGTACGAGCAGTACTTC.

V and J are TRBV11-3 and TRBJ2-3; D gene unclear. Trimming left V 1 base short and J 6 bases short, with 11 bases between. The CDR3 has 14 residues. CDR1 is SGHNT and CDR2 is YENEEA in the germline V gene. The CDR3 DNA follows: TGTGCCAGCAGCTTAGGGCGGTCAGTCGATACGCAGTATTTT. Translating gives CASSLGRSVDTQYF.

This clone was counted a few times. The chain employs TRBV7-3 and TRBJ2-1; TRBD1 aligns across 8 bases. This CDR3 comprises 16 residues. V shed 4 bases, J shed 10 bases, and the junction held 15 bases outside the gene matches. The germline CDR1 and CDR2 sequences are SGHTA and FQGTGA. The CDR3 loop reads CASSYTGTGSRKEQFF. CDR3 in DNA: TGTGCCAGCAGCTACACCGGGACAGGTTCTCGGAAAGAGCAGTTCTTC. Based on the CDR3 plus reference TRBV7-3 and TRBJ2-1, the full variable domain is GAGVSQTPSNKVTEKGKYVELRCDPISGHTALYWYRQSLGQGPEFLIYFQGTGAADDSGLPNDRFFAVRPEGSVSTLKIQRTERGDSAVYLCASSYTGTGSRKEQFFGPGTRLTVL.

This clone appeared a single time. The rearrangement joins TRBV11-3 to TRBJ2-3, with no clear D. The CDR3 sequence is 13 residues long. Per the germline V gene, CDR1 is SGHNT and CDR2 is YENEEA. Trimming took 1 base from V and 5 from J, leaving 7 bases between them. CDR3 sequence reads: CASSLGRIDTQYF. CDR3 in DNA: TGTGCCAGCAGCTTAGGACGAATAGATACGCAGTATTTT. The full variable domain, completed using reference TRBV11-3 and TRBJ2-3, is EAGVVQSPRYKIIEKKQPVAFWCNPISGHNTLYWYLQNLGQGPELLIRYENEEAVDDSQLPKDRFSAERLKGVDSTLKIQPAELGDSAVYLCASSLGRIDTQYFGPGTRLTVL.

The CDR3 DNA sequence: TGTGCCACCAGCAGAGGAGGGCAGGAGTTGAACACTGAAGCTTTCTTT. As protein: CATSRGGQELNTEAFF. The chain is built from TRBV15 and TRBJ1-1; D ambiguous. CDR3 length: 16 amino acids. The V and J ends lost 1 base and 0 bases respectively, with 12 bases between them. Germline V gene data show CDR1 as LNHNV and CDR2 as YYDKDF (reference sequence). Using reference TRBV15 and TRBJ1-1 for the parts outside the CDR3, the full variable domain is DAMVIQNPRYQVTQFGKPVTLSCSQTLNHNVMYWYQQKSSQAPKLLFHYYDKDFNNEADTPDNFQSRRPNTSFCFLDIRSPGLGDTAMYLCATSRGGQELNTEAFFGQGTRLTVV.

With respect to this clone: The junction differs from germline at one of its ends, possibly a read error. The J gene is TRBJ1-5, the V gene TRBV29-1; D unclear. The germline CDR1 and CDR2 sequences are SQVTM and ANQGSEA. This CDR3 has 14 amino acids. CDR3 residues: CSVENGKRQSAPAF. CDR3 coding DNA: TGCAGCGTTGAAAACGGGAAGAGGCAATCAGCCCCAGCATTT.

The rearrangement links TRBV21-1 to TRBJ1-2. TRBV21-1 is a recognized pseudogene. The CDR3 runs to 17 residues. The CDR3 spells CASNPGRGGLGNYGYTF. CDR3 nucleotide sequence: TGTGCCAGCAACCCGGGCAGGGGAGGGTTAGGGAACTATGGCTACACCTTC.

The chain carries TRBV7-8 and TRBJ2-7, with D possibly matching TRBD1 (5 bases). The CDR3 is 14 residues long. The V end lost 5 bases, the J end lost 0 bases, and 11 bases lay between the germline ends. Looked up from germline, CDR1 is SGHVS and CDR2 is FQNEAQ. The CDR3 nucleotides read TGTGCCAGCAGCGATACAGGTAACTCCTACGAGCAGTACTTC. Its protein is CASSDTGNSYEQYF.

The chain employs TRBV6-5 and TRBJ2-4; D possibly corresponds to TRBD1 (6 bases). The CDR3 length is 16 residues. The germline V and J ends were trimmed by 2 bases and 1 base, with 12 bases remaining between them. The germline CDR1 and CDR2 sequences are MNHEY and SVGAGI. The CDR3 protein is CASSYPTQGAKNIQYF. The CDR3 nucleotides are TGTGCCAGCAGTTACCCCACTCAGGGGGCCAAAAACATTCAGTACTTC.

The CDR3 DNA reads as TGTGCCAGCAGTGAAGTTGGACAGGGGAGCGGCTACACCTTC. Amino acid sequence: CASSEVGQGSGYTF. The chain links TRBV2 to TRBJ1-2, with TRBD1 matching 9 bases. Germline V CDR1 and CDR2: SNHLY, FYNNEI. The CDR3 spans 14 residues. Trimming took 1 base from V and 8 from J; bases not matched to a gene: 5.

V usage is TRBV10-3 and J usage is TRBJ1-5; D remains unclear. Looked up from germline, CDR1 is ENHRY and CDR2 is SYGVKD. Trimming took off 10 bases at V and 0 bases at J, with 13 bases between the two ends. The CDR3 is 14 amino acids. CDR3 sequence reads: CATQSFGSNQPQHF. The CDR3 nucleotides read TGTGCCACCCAATCGTTCGGTAGCAATCAGCCCCAGCATTTT.

V gene TRBV7-6 combines with J gene TRBJ2-2; no firm D call. Germline CDR1 SGHVS, CDR2 FNYEAQ. Trimming took 1 base from V and 6 from J, leaving 6 bases between them. CDR3 length: 13 residues. The CDR3 region is CASSLGVAGELFF. The CDR3 DNA is TGTGCCAGCAGCTTAGGGGTAGCCGGGGAGCTGTTTTTT.

The V and J genes are TRBV27 and TRBJ1-6; D possibly corresponds to TRBD1 (5 bases). The CDR3 is 13 amino acids. Trimming took 5 bases from V and 14 from J, leaving 16 bases between them. Germline loops: CDR1 MNHEY, CDR2 SMNVEV (reference sequence). CDR3 amino acids: CASSPRGGIALHF. CDR3 DNA sequence: TGTGCCAGCAGTCCCCGGGGGGGGATCGCCCTCCACTTT.

Notes on this clone: The sample contains more than one DNA sequence encoding this CDR3. The chain recombines TRBV18 with TRBJ1-1; D ambiguous. CDR3 size: 13 residues. Germline V gene data show CDR1 as KGHSH and CDR2 as LQKENI. Trimming left V 1 base short and J 4 bases short, with 7 bases between. CDR3 amino acids: CASSPLGRTEAFF. The CDR3 DNA follows: TGTGCCAGCTCACCACTGGGCCGCACTGAAGCTTTCTTT.